The 15 T cell receptor beta chains given below trace back to one sample, sequenced in a study of shared clonotypes between healthy human individuals (dated by TCRdb to about 2020). Library preparation employed the immunoSEQ multiplex PCR assay. TCRdb holds this immuneACCESS table with in-frame rearrangements only. Some clones are missing; in checked studies, unresolved V genes explain under half, and the rest has no known cause. In all, the sample holds 780,000 or so clones, and 72% of those were seen once. Jointly, the top ten make up less than 2% of the sample. Sequencing input: memory CD4+ T cells sorted from blood. The meaning of the sample's cell subset or site label: CD45RA-negative fraction. These receptors came from a woman aged 25 to 39 in good health.

The chain is built from TRBV5-1 and TRBJ1-4; 9 nucleotides line up with TRBD1. With V trimmed by 2 bases and J by 7 bases, 6 bases remained unmatched. CDR1 and CDR2 (germline): SGHRS, YFSETQ. The CDR3 extends over 15 amino acids. The CDR3 DNA sequence: TGCGCCAGCAGCTTAGGGGACAGGGATTTTGAAAAACTGTTTTTT. Amino acids: CASSLGDRDFEKLFF.

This clone was detected only once. The chain has TRBV2 and TRBJ2-7; 8 bases match TRBD2. With V trimmed by 4 bases and J by 5 bases, 10 bases remained unmatched. Germline CDR1 is SNHLY and CDR2 is FYNNEI. The CDR3 spans 15 residues. Written as DNA, the CDR3 is TGTGCCAGCAGTGTCTCGGGTAGCGGGATCGACGAGCAGTACTTC. Its protein is CASSVSGSGIDEQYF. The full variable domain, with the rest looked up from reference TRBV2 and TRBJ2-7, is EPEVTQTPSHQVTQMGQEVILRCVPISNHLYFYWYRQILGQKVEFLVSFYNNEISEKSEIFDDQFSVERPDGSNFTLKIRSTKLEDSAMYFCASSVSGSGIDEQYFGPGTRLTVT.

The chain carries TRBV5-1 and TRBJ2-2; D might be TRBD1 or TRBD2, each matching 5 bases. The CDR3 covers 17 residues. V dropped 0 bases and J dropped 5 bases, with 17 bases sitting between them. CDR1 is SGHRS, CDR2 YFSETQ, per germline. The CDR3 nucleotides read TGCGCCAGCAGCTTGGAAGGGACCAATTCGGGGACCGGGGAGCTGTTTTTT. Its protein is CASSLEGTNSGTGELFF.

J is TRBJ2-3 and V is TRBV29-1; TRBD2 matches at 9 bases. The CDR3 totals 12 residues. V lost 8 bases, J lost 8 bases, and 8 bases stayed unmatched. The V gene's germline CDR1 is SQVTM and CDR2 ANQGSEA. CDR3 DNA: TGCAGCTCAAGGCGGGAGGGTTCTACGCAGTATTTT. Its translation: CSSRREGSTQYF.

This clone was counted at least ten times. Within the sample, other DNA sequences also encode this same CDR3. CDR3 in DNA: TGTGCCAGCATTCCGCAGAGCTACGAGCAGTACTTC. Its translation: CASIPQSYEQYF. This chain links TRBV2 with TRBJ2-7; D not resolved. V was cut by 7 bases and J by 3 bases, with 10 bases left in between. Germline values: CDR1 SNHLY, CDR2 FYNNEI. This CDR3 region has 12 residues.

The V gene is TRBV5-6, the J gene TRBJ1-2; 7 positions agree with TRBD1. Losses at the gene ends were 4 bases for V and 4 bases for J; bases not matched to a gene: 10. The CDR3 runs 15 residues. Germline assignment: CDR1 SGHDT and CDR2 YYEEEE. The CDR3 coding sequence is TGTGCCAGCAGCGAGGGACAGTTCAGAGGCTATGGCTACACCTTC. Amino acid sequence: CASSEGQFRGYGYTF.

The chain has TRBV28 and TRBJ1-5, with D uncertain. The germline gives CDR1 MDHEN, CDR2 SYDVKM. The CDR3 covers 17 residues. V was shortened by 3 bases and J by 3 bases, with 18 bases between the two germline ends. In nucleotides, the CDR3 is TGTGCCAGCAGTTTCGATCGGCTCTATACATACAATCAGCCCCAGCATTTT. Translation gives CASSFDRLYTYNQPQHF.

The rearrangement joins TRBV4-1 to TRBJ1-2; 7 positions match TRBD1. The V segment lost 0 bases and the J segment 4 bases; nucleotides outside the gene matches: 2. Per the germline V gene, CDR1 is MGHRA and CDR2 is YSYEKL. The length of the CDR3 is 14 residues. The CDR3 DNA follows: TGCGCCAGCAGCCAAGATCGGGACAGCTATGGCTACACCTTC. Protein: CASSQDRDSYGYTF.

This clone was seen only once. The chain uses TRBV19 and TRBJ2-1, with 8 bases lining up with TRBD2. Germline lookup yields CDR1 LNHDA and CDR2 SQIVND (reference sequence). V shed 5 bases and J 11 bases; nucleotides not matched to a gene: 14. The CDR3 runs 15 residues. CDR3 DNA sequence: TGTGCCAGTAGTTTCGGACTAGCAAGGAGCTCACAGCAGTTCTTC. This sequence encodes CASSFGLARSSQQFF.

The rearrangement joins TRBV5-4 to TRBJ2-5; 8 positions match TRBD1. V lost 4 bases, J lost 4 bases, and 9 bases stayed unmatched. Germline CDR1 reads SGHNT; CDR2 reads YYREEE (reference sequence). The CDR3 extends over 15 amino acids. CDR3 region: CASSSSTGERETQYF. The CDR3 bases are TGTGCCAGCAGCAGTTCGACAGGGGAAAGAGAGACCCAGTACTTC.

The chain carries TRBV27 and TRBJ1-1, with 10 bases fitting TRBD1. After removal of 5 bases from V and 0 bases from J, the junction contained 12 bases not matched to a gene. Germline-derived CDR1 and CDR2 are MNHEY and SMNVEV (reference sequence). The CDR3 consists of 18 residues. The CDR3 coding sequence is TGTGCCAGCAGTCCCCCCACTCAAGGGACAGGGGTGAACACTGAAGCTTTCTTT. It encodes CASSPPTQGTGVNTEAFF.

In this sample, this clone turned up a few times. V and J are TRBV11-2 and TRBJ2-1, with D possibly matching TRBD2 (6 bases). Germline loops: CDR1 SGHAT, CDR2 FQNNGV. CDR3 length: 14 amino acids. The V gene lost 10 bases and the J gene lost 4 bases, with 17 bases spanning the gap. The CDR3 nucleotides read TGTGCCACCGCTCGGGAGCGGGTTTACAATGAGCAGTTCTTC. Protein product: CATARERVYNEQFF. The full variable domain, rest sourced from reference TRBV11-2 and TRBJ2-1, is EAGVAQSPRYKIIEKRQSVAFWCNPISGHATLYWYQQILGQGPKLLIQFQNNGVVDDSQLPKDRFSAERLKGVDSTLKIQPAKLEDSAVYLCATARERVYNEQFFGPGTRLTVL.

The gene calls are TRBV11-3 and TRBJ2-1, with D maybe TRBD2 (6 bases). Trimming pared 1 base from V and 8 bases from J, leaving 18 bases between. The CDR3 is made up of 16 amino acids. The germline V gene has CDR1 SGHNT and CDR2 YENEEA. CDR3 sequence: CASSLAGVEVGDEQFF. Written as DNA, the CDR3 is TGTGCCAGCAGCTTAGCGGGAGTGGAAGTAGGCGATGAGCAGTTCTTC. Full variable domain (remainder filled in from reference TRBV11-3 and TRBJ2-1): EAGVVQSPRYKIIEKKQPVAFWCNPISGHNTLYWYLQNLGQGPELLIRYENEEAVDDSQLPKDRFSAERLKGVDSTLKIQPAELGDSAVYLCASSLAGVEVGDEQFFGPGTRLTVL.

Turning to this clone: Sequence at one end of the junction differs from germline and may be a read error. The chain has TRBV6-1 and TRBJ1-2; 7 bases fit TRBD1. Germline assignment: CDR1 MNHNS and CDR2 SASEGT. The CDR3 sequence is 15 residues long. CDR3 region: CASREGTARNYGYTF. The DNA of the CDR3 is TGTGCCAGCAGGGAAGGGACAGCTCGAAACTATGGCTACACCTTC.

The genes are TRBV7-9 and TRBJ2-5; 7 positions agree with TRBD2. Germline V CDR1 and CDR2: SEHNR, FQNEAQ (reference sequence). J gave up 4 bases and V 3 bases, and 5 bases lay outside the gene matches. The CDR3 has 14 residues. CDR3: CASSLGLPLETQYF. The CDR3 region has the DNA TGTGCCAGCAGCTTGGGACTACCCTTAGAGACCCAGTACTTC.